A selection of T cell receptor beta chains follows, all from one sample in a study of T cell responses to AZD1222 COVID-19 vaccine. Here immunoSEQ multiplex PCR was the method, and the copy in TCRdb shows in-frame clones only, minus some. The sample has about 120,000 clones; around nine tenths are singletons. The material sequenced was peripheral blood, taken on day 0 of AZD1222 vaccination. The receptors derive from an adult in good health. Each CDR3 is given with its conserved first and last residue. Each record gives: D gene, J gene, clone size, V gene, CDR3 DNA, CDR3 protein. The D gene is left open where the match is weak. Not all rows give a size; the values are once, few, many and, for expanded clones, a class.

>TRBD2|TRBJ2-5|.|TRBV7-9
TGTGCCAGCAGCCCCCGGATAGCGGGCCTCCAAGAGACCCAGTACTTC
CASSPRIAGLQETQYF
>.|TRBJ2-1|.|TRBV5-1
TGCGCCAGCAGCTATCCGGACCCCTACAATGAGCAGTTCTTC
CASSYPDPYNEQFF
>TRBD2|TRBJ2-1|once|TRBV28
TGTGCCAGCAGTTCTCTAGCGGGAGACTCCTACAATGAGCAGTTCTTC
CASSSLAGDSYNEQFF
>TRBD1|TRBJ1-1|.|TRBV4-3
TGCGCCAGCAGCCGAGCTACGAGACAGGGGGCCGCCACTGAAGCTTTCTTT
CASSRATRQGAATEAFF
>.|TRBJ1-2|.|TRBV12-3/TRBV12-4
TGTGCCAGCAGACCCGACACCTATGGCTACACCTTC
CASRPDTYGYTF
>.|TRBJ1-6|.|TRBV4-1
TGCGCCAGCAGCCAAGAGCGGCACTCCTATAATTCACCCCTCCACTTT
CASSQERHSYNSPLHF
>TRBD2|TRBJ2-7|few|TRBV10-2
TGCGCCAGCAGTTCCGGGACTAGGGACGAGCAGTACTTC
CASSSGTRDEQYF
>.|TRBJ2-7|.|TRBV5-4
TGTGCCAGCAGCACGTCCGGATACGAGCAGTACTTC
CASSTSGYEQYF
>.|TRBJ1-6|.|TRBV6-4
TGTGCCAGCAAAATGGATTATGATTCACCCCTCCACTTT
CASKMDYDSPLHF
>.|TRBJ2-1|.|TRBV5-5
TGTGCCAGCAGCCTGGACGGGAACAATGAGCAGTTCTTC
CASSLDGNNEQFF
>TRBD2|TRBJ2-7|.|TRBV3-1/TRBV3-2
TGTGCCAGCAGCCAATTTCCGGGGGCGGACTCCCAACGGACTAGCGGGACCTCCTCCTACGAGCAGTACTTC
CASSQFPGADSQRTSGTSSYEQYF
>TRBD1|TRBJ1-3|.|TRBV5-1
TGCGCCAGCAGCCCCCAGCCGGGACAGTTGTACACCATATATTTT
CASSPQPGQLYTIYF
>.|TRBJ1-2|.|TRBV4-1
TGCGCCAGCAGCCAAGAAGGTACGGTGTATGGCTACACCTTC
CASSQEGTVYGYTF
>.|TRBJ1-6|.|TRBV4-1
TGCGCCAGCAGCCAAGATCTTCGGAGCTCCTATAATTCACCCCTCCACTTT
CASSQDLRSSYNSPLHF
>.|TRBJ1-2|.|TRBV12-5
TGTGCTAGTGTTCGAAGGGAATCCGGGAATGCGGGCTACACCTTC
CASVRRESGNAGYTF
>.|TRBJ1-4|.|TRBV3-1/TRBV3-2
TGTGCCAGCAGCCAGGTCCAAAGGATGGGAGAAAAACTGTTTTTT
CASSQVQRMGEKLFF
>.|TRBJ1-6|.|TRBV2
TGTGCCAGCAGTAGGGGGGATGTAGAGTCACCCCTCCACTTT
CASSRGDVESPLHF
>TRBD2|TRBJ2-1|once|TRBV7-9
TGTGCCGGAGCAGAGCGGGGGCACAATGAGCAGTTCTTC
CAGAERGHNEQFF
>.|TRBJ1-5|once|TRBV2
TGTGCCAGCAGTGGCAGGGTGGGTCAGCCCCAGCATTTT
CASSGRVGQPQHF
>.|TRBJ1-2|.|TRBV15
TGTGCCACCAGCAGAGAGTTTAACTATGGCTACACCTTC
CATSREFNYGYTF
>TRBD1|TRBJ1-1|.|TRBV6-5
TGTGCCAGCAGGTCAGGGGGCCGCACTGAAGCTTTCTTT
CASRSGGRTEAFF
>.|TRBJ1-1|.|TRBV2
TGTGCCAGCAACCTCTATAGAACCTTAACTGAAGCTTTCTTT
CASNLYRTLTEAFF
>.|TRBJ2-2|.|TRBV3-1/TRBV3-2
TGTGCCAGCAGCCATTCCGGTACCGGGGAGCTGTTTTTT
CASSHSGTGELFF
>.|TRBJ2-1|.|TRBV5-1
TGCGCCAGCAGCTTGGTAAGGACCCATAACAATGAGCAGTTCTTC
CASSLVRTHNNEQFF
>.|TRBJ2-7|.|TRBV7-2
TGTGCCAGCAGCTTACAATTCCCCTACGAGCAGTACTTC
CASSLQFPYEQYF
>.|TRBJ1-2|.|TRBV4-1
TGCGCCAGCAGCCAAGTAGGACGGGGGGTCGGCGATGGCTACACCTTC
CASSQVGRGVGDGYTF
>TRBD1|TRBJ1-4|.|TRBV5-6
TGTGCCAGCAGCCCCAGGGGGAGGACTAATGAAAAACTGTTTTTT
CASSPRGRTNEKLFF
>.|TRBJ1-3|few|TRBV9
TGTGCCAGCAGCGCGACAGCGAGCTCTGGAAACACCATATATTTT
CASSATASSGNTIYF
>.|TRBJ2-7|.|TRBV6-2/TRBV6-3
TGTGCCAGCAGTTACTCCGGCAGGGGGGACTACGAGCAGTACTTC
CASSYSGRGDYEQYF
>.|TRBJ2-3|.|TRBV27
TGTACCAAGGAACCCCGGGGGTATCGTGATACGCAGTATTTT
CTKEPRGYRDTQYF
>.|TRBJ1-5|.|TRBV5-5
TGTGCCAGCAGCACCAGGGACGGGCAGCCCCAGCATTTT
CASSTRDGQPQHF
>TRBD2|TRBJ2-5|.|TRBV27
TGTGCCAGCAGTTCTAGCGGGGGGGAAGAGACCCAGTACTTC
CASSSSGGEETQYF
>.|TRBJ2-5|.|TRBV5-1
TGCGCCAGCAGAAAAGGAGGGTTTGGTGTGTTCGGGGGCAAGCAAGAGACCCAGTACTTC
CASRKGGFGVFGGKQETQYF
>.|TRBJ2-1|.|TRBV10-3
TGTGCCATCAGTCCATTACAGGAGCAGTTCTTC
CAISPLQEQFF
>TRBD2|TRBJ2-5|.|TRBV11-1
TGTGCCAGCAGCTTTGGAGCGGGAGGATCAGAGACCCAGTACTTC
CASSFGAGGSETQYF
>TRBD2|TRBJ2-2|.|TRBV5-1
TGCGCCAGCACGCAGGGCGGGAGTGGCGGGGAGCTGTTTTTT
CASTQGGSGGELFF
>.|TRBJ1-5|.|TRBV27
TGTGCCAGCTGGGGGGGGTTAGGGCAGCCCCAGCATTTT
CASWGGLGQPQHF
>TRBD2|TRBJ2-5|.|TRBV6-5
TGTGCCAGCCGCCTAGCGGGGAGTGGGACCCAGTACTTC
CASRLAGSGTQYF
>.|TRBJ2-5|.|TRBV5-1
TGCGCCAGCAGCTTGGCCGTACAGTCGGAGACCCAGTACTTC
CASSLAVQSETQYF
>.|TRBJ2-5|.|TRBV28
TGTGCCAGCAGTTTAGTGGGAGTGGAGACCCAGTACTTC
CASSLVGVETQYF
>.|TRBJ1-2|.|TRBV12-3/TRBV12-4
TGTGCCAGCAGTTTATCAGGACTCTATGGCTACACCTTC
CASSLSGLYGYTF